The 14 T cell receptor beta chains listed next were all sequenced from one sample in a study of neoadjuvant anti-PD-1 for oral cavity cancer. Described time point: after neoadjuvant nivolumab, at surgical resection. Using immunoSEQ multiplex PCR, the repertoire was profiled, and TCRdb retains in-frame clones only, with some absent. The sample has tens of thousands of clones, over 30% seen once; the top ten hold about 16%. The specimen comprised tumor tissue, sampled after nivolumab (anti-PD-1) treatment. The receptors were sampled from a person aged 35-79 years with oral cavity squamous cell carcinoma.

The J gene is TRBJ2-1, the V gene TRBV9; 7 bases line up with TRBD2. The germline V gene encodes CDR1 SGDLS and CDR2 YYNGEE. V was pared by 3 bases and J by 2 bases, with 2 bases of the junction left unmatched. The CDR3 length is 14 residues. The CDR3 bases are TGTGCCAGCAGCGCTAGCGGAGCCTACAATGAGCAGTTCTTC. Its protein product is CASSASGAYNEQFF.

This clone occurred once. The chain is built from TRBV14 and TRBJ2-3; no reliable D call. The CDR3 sequence is 16 residues long. Trimming pared 0 bases from V and 5 bases from J, leaving 15 bases between. Germline V gives CDR1 SGHDN, CDR2 FVKESK. CDR3 coding DNA: TGTGCCAGCAGCCAAGATCGAGCCATTTTAGGAGATACGCAGTATTTT. Amino acids: CASSQDRAILGDTQYF.

CDR3: CAWSVSGFYGYTF. The CDR3 DNA reads TGTGCCTGGAGTGTCTCGGGGTTCTATGGCTACACCTTC. V gene TRBV30 combines with J gene TRBJ1-2; no definite D call. Trimming left V 0 bases short and J 4 bases short, with 9 bases between. CDR3 length equals 13 residues. Germline CDR1 reads GTSNPN; CDR2 reads SVGIG (reference sequence).

The chain employs TRBV28 and TRBJ2-7; D not certain. With 2 bases removed from V and 4 bases from J, the gap between germline ends came to 9 bases. The V gene's germline CDR1 is MDHEN and CDR2 SYDVKM. This CDR3 has 13 residues. The CDR3 nucleotides read TGTGCCAGCAGTTTAGATCAGAGGTACGAGCAGTACTTC. It is translated as CASSLDQRYEQYF. Together with reference TRBV28 and TRBJ2-7, the CDR3 gives the full variable domain: DVKVTQSSRYLVKRTGEKVFLECVQDMDHENMFWYRQDPGLGLRLIYFSYDVKMKEKGDIPEGYSVSREKKERFSLILESASTNQTSMYLCASSLDQRYEQYFGPGTRLTVT.

The V call is TRBV4-1, the J call TRBJ1-2; D is undetermined. V lost 1 base and J lost 8, with 14 bases in between. There are 14 residues in the CDR3. Germline V CDR1 and CDR2: MGHRA, YSYEKL. The DNA of the CDR3 is TGCGCCAGCAGCCAAGGGGTGGGCCTCGGGGGCTACACCTTC. This translates into CASSQGVGLGGYTF.

V usage is TRBV5-1 and J usage is TRBJ2-7; D not certain. Germline CDR1 is SGHRS and CDR2 is YFSETQ. The ends were cut back, 2 bases at V and 0 bases at J, with 15 bases in the middle. The length of the CDR3 is 16 residues. Here the CDR3 reads CASSFDPSGISYEQYF. CDR3 nucleotides: TGCGCCAGCAGCTTCGACCCTTCAGGCATCTCCTACGAGCAGTACTTC.

This clone was found a few times. This chain joins TRBV19 and TRBJ1-2; no clear D gene. CDR3 size: 14 residues. V shed 3 bases and J shed 5 bases, with 13 bases lying between them. The germline V gene encodes CDR1 LNHDA and CDR2 SQIVND (reference sequence). DNA for the CDR3: TGTGCCAGTAGTATTGGCCCCAGCGGGTATGGCTACACCTTC. Amino acid sequence: CASSIGPSGYGYTF.

This clone was counted a few times. The V gene is TRBV6-5, the J gene TRBJ2-7; TRBD2 matches at 11 bases. The V segment lost 6 bases and the J segment 7 bases; nucleotides outside the gene matches: 8. Germline assignment: CDR1 MNHEY and CDR2 SVGAGI. The CDR3 has 14 residues. The CDR3 loop is CASRDSGGAWEQYF. CDR3 sequence (DNA): TGTGCCAGCAGAGATAGCGGGGGGGCCTGGGAGCAGTACTTC.

This clone was seen just once. The chain uses TRBV5-5 and TRBJ2-7; 7 nucleotides agree with TRBD1. Per the germline V gene, CDR1 is SGHKS and CDR2 is YYEKEE (reference sequence). Trimming cost V 3 bases and J 9 bases; bases outside gene matches: 21. This CDR3 has 17 amino acids. The CDR3 protein is CASSSQSTGVGSVRQYF. As DNA, the CDR3 is TGTGCCAGCAGCTCCCAGAGTACAGGGGTCGGGTCCGTGCGGCAGTACTTC.

The rearrangement uses TRBV5-1 and TRBJ1-1; no firm D call. Trimming removed 3 bases at V and 3 bases at J, with 12 bases between. The CDR3 sequence is 14 residues long. CDR1 is SGHRS and CDR2 is YFSETQ in the germline V gene. CDR3 sequence: CASSSGPQDTEAFF. In DNA form, the CDR3 reads TGCGCCAGCAGCTCTGGGCCGCAGGACACTGAAGCTTTCTTT. The whole variable domain, remainder taken from reference TRBV5-1 and TRBJ1-1, is KAGVTQTPRYLIKTRGQQVTLSCSPISGHRSVSWYQQTPGQGLQFLFEYFSETQRNKGNFPGRFSGRQFSNSRSEMNVSTLELGDSALYLCASSSGPQDTEAFFGQGTRLTVV.

This chain uses TRBV27 with TRBJ2-5; 10 bases are shared with TRBD2. The CDR3 has 16 residues. Germline V gives CDR1 MNHEY, CDR2 SMNVEV (reference sequence). V shed 6 bases and J 5 bases; nucleotides not matched to a gene: 12. CDR3 residues: CASSPRLAGLWETQYF. CDR3 in DNA: TGTGCCAGCAGCCCCCGACTAGCGGGTCTATGGGAGACCCAGTACTTC.

J is TRBJ2-1 and V is TRBV2; D ambiguous. Per the germline V gene, CDR1 is SNHLY and CDR2 is FYNNEI. V lost 6 bases and J 2 bases, leaving 5 bases between the germline ends. This CDR3 region has 12 residues. CDR3 in DNA: TGTGCCAGCAGCCCCCCCTACAATGAGCAGTTCTTC. Its protein product is CASSPPYNEQFF.

The rearrangement uses TRBV7-9 and TRBJ1-5; TRBD1 is a possible D gene (5 bases). The germline CDR1 and CDR2 sequences are SEHNR and FQNEAQ (reference sequence). This CDR3 spans 16 amino acids. Trimming removed 1 base at V and 2 bases at J, with 12 bases between. For the CDR3, the DNA is TGTGCCAGCAGCTTAGGTTCGGGGGGTGGCAATCAGCCCCAGCATTTT. Translating gives CASSLGSGGGNQPQHF.

With respect to this clone: The same CDR3 also results from other DNA sequences found in this sample. The rearrangement joins TRBV5-4 to TRBJ1-1; D unclear. The germline V gene has CDR1 SGHNT and CDR2 YYREEE (reference sequence). The CDR3 covers 13 residues. The V end was cut by 4 bases, the J end by 0 bases, with 7 bases between. The CDR3 nucleotides are TGTGCCAGCAGCCCGGAATTGAACACTGAAGCTTTCTTT. This gives the protein CASSPELNTEAFF.